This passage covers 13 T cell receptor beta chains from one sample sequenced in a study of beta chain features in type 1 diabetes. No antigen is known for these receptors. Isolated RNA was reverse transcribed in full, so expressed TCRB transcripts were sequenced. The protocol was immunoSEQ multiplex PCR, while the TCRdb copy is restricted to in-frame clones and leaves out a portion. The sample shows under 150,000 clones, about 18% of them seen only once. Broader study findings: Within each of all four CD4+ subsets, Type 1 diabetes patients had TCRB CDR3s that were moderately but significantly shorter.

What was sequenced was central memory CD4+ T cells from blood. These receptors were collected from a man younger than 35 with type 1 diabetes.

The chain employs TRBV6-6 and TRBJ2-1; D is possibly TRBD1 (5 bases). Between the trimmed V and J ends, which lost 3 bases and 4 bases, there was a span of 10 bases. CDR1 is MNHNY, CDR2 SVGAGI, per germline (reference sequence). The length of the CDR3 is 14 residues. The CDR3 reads CASSYDSSYNEQFF. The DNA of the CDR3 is TGTGCCAGCAGTTATGACAGTTCTTACAATGAGCAGTTCTTC.

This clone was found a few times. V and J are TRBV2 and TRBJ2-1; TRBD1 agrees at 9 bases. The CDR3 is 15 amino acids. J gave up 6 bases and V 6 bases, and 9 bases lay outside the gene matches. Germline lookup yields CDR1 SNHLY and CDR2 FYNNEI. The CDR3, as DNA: TGTGCCAGCAGCCGAGGACAGGGGTCGTCCAATGAGCAGTTCTTC. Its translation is CASSRGQGSSNEQFF. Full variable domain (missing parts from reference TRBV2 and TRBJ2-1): EPEVTQTPSHQVTQMGQEVILRCVPISNHLYFYWYRQILGQKVEFLVSFYNNEISEKSEIFDDQFSVERPDGSNFTLKIRSTKLEDSAMYFCASSRGQGSSNEQFFGPGTRLTVL.

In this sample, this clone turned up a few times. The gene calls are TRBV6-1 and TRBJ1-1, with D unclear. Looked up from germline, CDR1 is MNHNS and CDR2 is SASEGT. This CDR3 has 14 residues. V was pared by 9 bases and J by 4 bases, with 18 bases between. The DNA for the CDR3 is TGTGCCAGTCATTATAACGTTAAGGCCACTGAAGCTTTCTTT. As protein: CASHYNVKATEAFF.

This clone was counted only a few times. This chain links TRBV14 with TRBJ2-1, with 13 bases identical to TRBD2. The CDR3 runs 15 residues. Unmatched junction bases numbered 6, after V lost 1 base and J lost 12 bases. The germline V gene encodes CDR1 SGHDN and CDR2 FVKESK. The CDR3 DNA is TGTGCCAGCAGCCAAGGGACTAGCGGGGGCTCAGGGCAGTTCTTC. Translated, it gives CASSQGTSGGSGQFF.

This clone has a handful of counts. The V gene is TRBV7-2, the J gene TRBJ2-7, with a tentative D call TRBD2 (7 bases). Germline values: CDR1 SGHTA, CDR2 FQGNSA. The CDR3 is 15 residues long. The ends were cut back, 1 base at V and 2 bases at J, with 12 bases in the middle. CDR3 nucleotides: TGTGCCAGCAGCTTAGGAAGAGGGGGGGCCTACGAGCAGTACTTC. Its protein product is CASSLGRGGAYEQYF.

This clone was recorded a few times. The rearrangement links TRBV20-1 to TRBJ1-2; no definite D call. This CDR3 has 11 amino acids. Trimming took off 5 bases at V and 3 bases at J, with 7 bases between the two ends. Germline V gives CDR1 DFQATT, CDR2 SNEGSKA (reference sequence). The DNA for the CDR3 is TGCAGTGCTCCAAGAGACTATGGCTACACCTTC. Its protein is CSAPRDYGYTF.

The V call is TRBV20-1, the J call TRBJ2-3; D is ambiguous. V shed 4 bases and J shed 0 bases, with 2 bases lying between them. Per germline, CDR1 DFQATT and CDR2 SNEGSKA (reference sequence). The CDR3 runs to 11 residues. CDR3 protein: CSAKSTDTQYF. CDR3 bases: TGCAGTGCTAAAAGCACAGATACGCAGTATTTT.

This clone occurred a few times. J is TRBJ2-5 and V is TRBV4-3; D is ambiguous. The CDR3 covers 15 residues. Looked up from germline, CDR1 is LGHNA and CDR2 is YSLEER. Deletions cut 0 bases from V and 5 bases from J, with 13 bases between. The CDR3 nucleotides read TGCGCCAGCAGCCAAGATAGGGCTAGATGGGAGACCCAGTACTTC. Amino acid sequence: CASSQDRARWETQYF.

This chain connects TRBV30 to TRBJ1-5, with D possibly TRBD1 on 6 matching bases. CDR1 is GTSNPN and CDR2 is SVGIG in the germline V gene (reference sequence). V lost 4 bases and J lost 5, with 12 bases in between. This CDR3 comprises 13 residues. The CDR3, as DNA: TGTGCCTGGACAAGACAGGCTGATCAGCCCCAGCATTTT. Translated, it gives CAWTRQADQPQHF.

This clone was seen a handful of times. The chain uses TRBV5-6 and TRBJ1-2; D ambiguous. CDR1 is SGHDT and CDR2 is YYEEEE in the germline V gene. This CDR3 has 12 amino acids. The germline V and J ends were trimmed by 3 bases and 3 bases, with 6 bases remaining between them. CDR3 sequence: CASSSRYYGYTF. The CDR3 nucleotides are TGTGCCAGCAGCTCCAGGTACTATGGCTACACCTTC. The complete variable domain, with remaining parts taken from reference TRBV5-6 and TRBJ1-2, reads DAGVTQSPTHLIKTRGQQVTLRCSPKSGHDTVSWYQQALGQGPQFIFQYYEEEERQRGNFPDRFSGHQFPNYSSELNVNALLLGDSALYLCASSSRYYGYTFGSGTRLTVV.

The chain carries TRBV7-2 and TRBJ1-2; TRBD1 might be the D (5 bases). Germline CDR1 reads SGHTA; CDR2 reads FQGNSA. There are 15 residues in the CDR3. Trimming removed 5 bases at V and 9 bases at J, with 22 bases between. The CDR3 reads CASSPPWAQGRSYTF. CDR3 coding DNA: TGTGCCAGCAGCCCACCCTGGGCGCAGGGCCGGAGCTACACCTTC.

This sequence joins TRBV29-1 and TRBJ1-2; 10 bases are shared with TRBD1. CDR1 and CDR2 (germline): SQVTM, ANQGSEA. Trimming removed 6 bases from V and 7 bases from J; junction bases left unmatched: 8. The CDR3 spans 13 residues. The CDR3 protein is CSVTGQGVFGYTF. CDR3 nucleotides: TGCAGCGTCACAGGACAGGGGGTTTTTGGCTACACCTTC.

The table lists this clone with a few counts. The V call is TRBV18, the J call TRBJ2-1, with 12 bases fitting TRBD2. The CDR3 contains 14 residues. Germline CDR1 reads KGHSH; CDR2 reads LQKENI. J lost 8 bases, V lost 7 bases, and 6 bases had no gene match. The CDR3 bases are TGTGCCAGCTTCCGACTAGCGGGAGATCATGAGCAGTTCTTC. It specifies CASFRLAGDHEQFF.